This passage covers 23 T cell receptor beta chains from one sample sequenced in a study of T cell repertoires in cytomegalovirus infection. TCRdb used MiXCR to reprocess the reads, holding one entry per CDR3 protein. Altogether hundreds of thousands of distinct CDR3 sequences are present, roughly 42% being singletons, with the ten largest covering about 41%. Their cognate antigens are unknown. The material was cultured PBMCs, obtained from culture after CMV antigen stimulation. The receptors were gathered from a human donor in good health (CMV status not recorded). Some clones in this sample may be carry-over from other donors' samples.

This clonotype is termed medium-sized. The chain carries TRBV28 and TRBJ1-1; 10 bases line up with TRBD1. Unmatched junction bases numbered 14, after V lost 6 bases and J lost 4 bases. The germline CDR1 and CDR2 sequences are MDHEN and SYDVKM. The CDR3 is 17 residues long. The CDR3: CASSWAWTGGDSTEAFF. The DNA of the CDR3 is TGTGCCAGCAGCTGGGCTTGGACAGGGGGTGATAGCACTGAAGCTTTCTTT.

The chain uses TRBV12-3 or TRBV12-4 and TRBJ1-5, with 10 bases lining up with TRBD1. Germline trimming cut 6 bases from V and 5 bases from J; bases unmatched to any gene: 7. The CDR3 runs to 15 residues. In DNA form, the CDR3 reads TGTGCCAGCAGCCCAGGGACAGGGGTAGATCAGCCCCAGCATTTT. Translated, it gives CASSPGTGVDQPQHF.

V and J are TRBV7-8 and TRBJ2-7; D remains unclear. CDR3 length: 13 amino acids. V lost 5 bases and J lost 2, with 10 bases in between. The germline CDR1 and CDR2 sequences are SGHVS and FQNEAQ. The CDR3 here is CASSVAAPYEQYF. As DNA, the CDR3 is TGTGCCAGCAGCGTCGCCGCCCCCTACGAGCAGTACTTC.

This clonotype was seen a handful of times. This sequence joins TRBV6-7 and TRBJ2-4; weak D call: TRBD1 (5 bases). TRBV6-7 is given ORF status, its function remaining uncertain. V was cut by 2 bases and J by 4 bases, with 12 bases left in between. The CDR3 length is 15 residues. The CDR3 DNA sequence: TGTGCCAGCAGTTACCCCCGGACAAGTAAAAACATTCAGTACTTC. Amino acids: CASSYPRTSKNIQYF.

The CDR3, as DNA: TGTGCCAGCAGCGACCACACAGAGGGAAAACTGTTTTTT. It is translated as CASSDHTEGKLFF. V gene TRBV7-6 combines with J gene TRBJ1-4; the D is unclear. The CDR3 consists of 13 residues. Germline CDR1 SGHVS, CDR2 FNYEAQ. Deletions cut 5 bases from V and 10 bases from J, with 14 bases between.

This rearrangement joins TRBV7-2 to TRBJ2-3; D is perhaps TRBD2 (6 bases). The CDR3 is 16 amino acids. Trimming took 0 bases from V and 2 from J, leaving 12 bases between them. The germline V gene encodes CDR1 SGHTA and CDR2 FQGNSA. The chain's CDR3 is CASSLALSSDTDTQYF. DNA of the CDR3: TGTGCCAGCAGCTTAGCGCTTTCTAGCGACACAGATACGCAGTATTTT.

This clonotype was recorded a few times. This chain joins TRBV10-3 and TRBJ1-1; no definite D call. CDR1 is ENHRY, CDR2 SYGVKD, per germline. The CDR3 sequence is 14 residues long. V lost 4 bases and J 4 bases, leaving 13 bases between the germline ends. The CDR3 spells CAISASPLGTEAFF. CDR3 DNA sequence: TGTGCCATCAGTGCTTCGCCCCTTGGCACTGAAGCTTTCTTT.

The chain links TRBV20-1 to TRBJ2-3, with D maybe TRBD1 (5 bases). Trimming removed 1 base at V and 3 bases at J, with 11 bases between. The CDR3 is 14 amino acids. Germline-derived CDR1 and CDR2 are DFQATT and SNEGSKA (reference sequence). The DNA of the CDR3 is TGCAGTGCTAGAGCTGGACACGTTACAGATACGCAGTATTTT. This encodes CSARAGHVTDTQYF.

V is TRBV2 and J is TRBJ2-2; D may be TRBD2 (6 bases). V was clipped by 7 bases and J by 4 bases, with 16 bases between them. CDR1 and CDR2 (germline): SNHLY, FYNNEI. The CDR3 covers 15 residues. Here the CDR3 reads CASTLDYRSTGELFF. CDR3 DNA sequence: TGTGCCAGCACTTTGGACTACAGGAGCACCGGGGAGCTGTTTTTT.

This clonotype occurred many times. The chain links TRBV7-2 to TRBJ2-7; 8 nucleotides agree with TRBD1. V shed 5 bases, J shed 4 bases, and the junction held 7 bases outside the gene matches. This CDR3 has 14 residues. Germline V gives CDR1 SGHTA, CDR2 FQGNSA. The CDR3 DNA reads as TGTGCCAGCAGCCCCTGGGACAGGAGATACGAGCAGTACTTC. It is translated as CASSPWDRRYEQYF.

The chain's CDR3 is CASTPGQGSYEQYF. The CDR3 region has the DNA TGTGCCAGCACCCCGGGACAGGGGTCCTACGAGCAGTACTTC. This chain connects TRBV6-2 or TRBV6-3 to TRBJ2-7; 10 bases match TRBD1. CDR3 size: 14 residues. The germline gives CDR1 MNHEY, CDR2 SVGEGT. J gave up 1 base and V 7 bases, and 4 bases lay outside the gene matches.

The chain couples TRBV10-3 to TRBJ2-7; TRBD2 matches 8 bases. The V gene end was trimmed by 0 bases and the J gene end by 4 bases; junction bases not matched to a gene: 11. This CDR3 has 17 amino acids. CDR1 and CDR2 (germline): ENHRY, SYGVKD. CDR3 nucleotides: TGTGCCATCAGTGAGTCCGCCGCGGGAGGATCTAAGTACGAGCAGTACTTC. It is translated as CAISESAAGGSKYEQYF.

This clonotype was seen repeatedly, ten times or more. V and J are TRBV7-2 and TRBJ1-2; TRBD1 matches at 7 bases. Germline assignment: CDR1 SGHTA and CDR2 FQGNSA. The CDR3 contains 14 residues. V lost 2 bases, J lost 5 bases, and 5 bases stayed unmatched. CDR3 in amino acids: CASSLQGVLYGYTF. The CDR3 coding sequence is TGTGCCAGCAGCTTACAGGGGGTCTTATATGGCTACACCTTC.

V and J are TRBV12-3 or TRBV12-4 and TRBJ1-4; possible D gene TRBD1, 5 bases. Trimming removed 8 bases at V and 0 bases at J, with 13 bases between. The CDR3 covers 15 residues. The chain's CDR3 is CASGWTGATNEKLFF. DNA of the CDR3: TGTGCCAGCGGATGGACGGGGGCAACTAATGAAAAACTGTTTTTT.

The rearrangement uses TRBV4-1 and TRBJ1-6; 10 nucleotides line up with TRBD1. Germline values: CDR1 MGHRA, CDR2 YSYEKL. V lost 3 bases and J lost 7; bases outside the gene matches: 9. The CDR3 is made up of 17 amino acids. The CDR3 nucleotides are TGCGCCAGCAGCCAGGCCCGGGACAGGGGCGGGAATTCACCCCTCCACTTT. As protein: CASSQARDRGGNSPLHF.

V usage is TRBV7-2 and J usage is TRBJ2-3; 8 bases agree with TRBD2. V shed 5 bases and J 4 bases; nucleotides not matched to a gene: 8. The CDR3 covers 15 residues. Germline CDR1 reads SGHTA; CDR2 reads FQGNSA. CDR3 bases: TGTGCCAGCAGCCGAGCGGGGGTAGAGGCAGATACGCAGTATTTT. Protein sequence: CASSRAGVEADTQYF. The full variable domain, completed using reference TRBV7-2 and TRBJ2-3, is GAGVSQSPSNKVTEKGKDVELRCDPISGHTALYWYRQSLGQGLEFLIYFQGNSAPDKSGLPSDRFSAERTGGSVSTLTIQRTQQEDSAVYLCASSRAGVEADTQYFGPGTRLTVL.

The table lists this clonotype with a few counts. The chain has TRBV6-6 and TRBJ2-2, with D perhaps matching TRBD1 (7 bases). V dropped 7 bases and J dropped 2 bases, with 17 bases sitting between them. The CDR3 has 16 residues. Germline V gene lookup returns CDR1 MNHNY and CDR2 SVGAGI (reference sequence). The CDR3 loop reads CASILEGQINTGELFF. CDR3 sequence (DNA): TGTGCCAGCATCTTGGAGGGACAGATAAACACCGGGGAGCTGTTTTTT.

This clonotype showed up just once. The V gene is TRBV11-2, the J gene TRBJ1-4; 10 positions agree with TRBD1. The V gene end was trimmed by 5 bases and the J gene end by 7 bases; junction bases not matched to a gene: 7. CDR3 length: 15 amino acids. Germline assignment: CDR1 SGHAT and CDR2 FQNNGV. CDR3 nucleotides: TGTGCCAGCAGCCCACCGGGACAGGGGCTTGAAAAACTGTTTTTT. It encodes CASSPPGQGLEKLFF. Drawing the rest from reference TRBV11-2 and TRBJ1-4, the complete variable domain is EAGVAQSPRYKIIEKRQSVAFWCNPISGHATLYWYQQILGQGPKLLIQFQNNGVVDDSQLPKDRFSAERLKGVDSTLKIQPAKLEDSAVYLCASSPPGQGLEKLFFGSGTQLSVL.

This clonotype is a singleton in its sample. This rearrangement joins TRBV7-6 to TRBJ2-7; D remains ambiguous. This CDR3 comprises 14 residues. V lost 6 bases to trimming and J lost 0 bases, with 12 bases between them. Per the germline V gene, CDR1 is SGHVS and CDR2 is FNYEAQ. CDR3 protein: CASRNTRSSYEQYF. CDR3 coding DNA: TGTGCCAGCAGGAACACTCGGAGCTCCTACGAGCAGTACTTC.

This clonotype appeared a few times. A junction boundary mismatches the germline segment, possibly from a read error. The chain combines TRBV20-1 with TRBJ2-7, with D possibly matching TRBD2 (6 bases). This CDR3 spans 8 amino acids. The germline V gene has CDR1 DFQATT and CDR2 SNEGSKA (reference sequence). The CDR3 region is CSALGGVF. Here the CDR3 DNA reads TGCAGTGCTCTGGGAGGTGTCTTC.

This clonotype was recorded once. The rearrangement links TRBV6-6 to TRBJ2-1; D is possibly TRBD1 (5 bases). The CDR3 spans 17 residues. Looked up from germline, CDR1 is MNHNY and CDR2 is SVGAGI (reference sequence). The V and J ends lost 5 bases and 2 bases respectively, with 19 bases between them. CDR3 sequence (DNA): TGTGCCAGCAGTGCGTCAGGGCGTGGTAGTACCTACAATGAGCAGTTCTTC. Its translation: CASSASGRGSTYNEQFF.

This clonotype occurred a few times. V and J are TRBV27 and TRBJ1-2; 8 bases map to TRBD1. The CDR3 is made up of 17 amino acids. The J segment lost 1 base and the V segment lost 2 bases, leaving 9 bases of the junction unmatched. CDR1 is MNHEY and CDR2 is SMNVEV in the germline V gene (reference sequence). Written as DNA, the CDR3 is TGTGCCAGCAGTTTAGCAGGGGGCAGGGTATTTAACTATGGCTACACCTTC. As protein: CASSLAGGRVFNYGYTF.

This clonotype is a singleton in its sample. J is TRBJ2-1 and V is TRBV6-6, with 7 bases fitting TRBD2. The V gene's germline CDR1 is MNHNY and CDR2 SVGAGI (reference sequence). J was trimmed by 0 bases and V by 2 bases; bases with no gene match: 22. The CDR3 is made up of 22 amino acids. CDR3 protein: CASSYPKATSEPGMNSYNEQFF. In DNA, the CDR3 is TGTGCCAGCAGTTACCCAAAGGCCACTAGCGAGCCCGGTATGAACTCCTACAATGAGCAGTTCTTC.